Reported below is one TCR beta chain. This clonotype was found a few times. This receptor's antigen is unknown. Base-call qualities are not available, and no considerably larger clone is one nucleotide away. V lost 3 bases and J lost 7 bases, and the count of bases not matched to a germline gene is 9. CDR1 and CDR2 are drawn from the germline V gene (reference sequence): SEHNR, FQNEAQ. The CDR3 runs 15 residues from the cysteine to the phenylalanine. Only CDR3 DNA remains: 45 bases, in frame from the first base. Libraries came from RT-PCR. The instrument was an Illumina HiSeq 2500. The public sequencing data were trimmed at Q25 with fastp and processed into clonotypes with MiXCR by TCRdb, which kept only in-frame beta chains. Rows with a matching CDR3 protein are joined into one entry that keeps the most common DNA and genes. Recorded for this sample are fewer than 750,000 distinct CDR3 sequences; 11% to 15% of them occurred a single time. The ten most abundant clones make up 11% of the sample.

The sample belongs to a study of response to subunit inactivated influenza vaccine (dated by TCRdb to the late 2010s). Background for the entire study: Deep quantitative T cell receptor repertoire profiling was used in the study to track responses to a trivalent subunit inactivated influenza vaccine. The study at large found these results: It was suggested by the authors that each seasonal influenza vaccination may recruit only a limited number of new T cells.

The sequence was obtained from a middle-aged man who received an inactivated influenza vaccine. Donor details come from another sample of the same person, matched by shared clones. The chain links TRBV7-9 with TRBJ2-5; 9 of the junction bases match TRBD2. Sample: PBMCs from blood, taken about 13 days after vaccination. The sequenced DNA is TGTGCCAGCAGCTTGGCTAGCGGGAAGAGCGGGACCCAGTACTTC. Its translation is CASSLASGKSGTQYF.